This T cell receptor (beta chain) emerged from a study of cytomegalovirus exposure and HLA in healthy donors. Study-level findings and limits: Analyzed later, most CMV-associated TCR beta chains appeared HLA-restricted. HLA alleles showed associations with 15,000 to 20,000 TCR beta sequences in a later analysis, at a 0.05 false discovery rate.

In the case of this clone: Antigen specificity is unknown.

The primer mix had 60 Vbeta and 13 Jbeta primers. Method: immunoSEQ multiplex PCR; TCRdb's copy keeps in-frame clones and lacks some. The sample lists approximately 190,000 clones, roughly 76% occurring once. V was shortened by 0 bases and J by 4 bases, with 10 bases between the two germline ends. The CDR3 spans 14 residues. CDR1 and CDR2 (germline): SGDLS, YYNGEE. This chain connects TRBV9 to TRBJ1-1; D unresolved. This TCR was sampled from a man aged 35-49 years in good health and CMV-seropositive. Specimen: PBMCs. Here the CDR3 reads CASSVGVALTEAFF. The DNA of the CDR3 is TGTGCCAGCAGCGTAGGAGTCGCTCTCACTGAAGCTTTCTTT.